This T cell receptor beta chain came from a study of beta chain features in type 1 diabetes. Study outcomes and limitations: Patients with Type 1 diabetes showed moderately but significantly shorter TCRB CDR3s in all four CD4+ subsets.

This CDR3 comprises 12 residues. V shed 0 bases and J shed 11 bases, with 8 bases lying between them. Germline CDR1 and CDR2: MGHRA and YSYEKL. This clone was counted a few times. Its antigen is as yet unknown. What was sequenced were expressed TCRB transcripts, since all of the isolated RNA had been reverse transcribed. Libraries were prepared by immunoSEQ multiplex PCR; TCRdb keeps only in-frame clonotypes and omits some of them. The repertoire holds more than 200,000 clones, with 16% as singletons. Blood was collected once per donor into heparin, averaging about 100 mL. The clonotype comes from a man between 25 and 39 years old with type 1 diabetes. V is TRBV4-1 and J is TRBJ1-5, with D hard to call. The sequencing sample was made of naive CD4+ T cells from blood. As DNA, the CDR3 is TGCGCCAGCAGCCAAGAGGATGGGGCCCAGCATTTT. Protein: CASSQEDGAQHF.